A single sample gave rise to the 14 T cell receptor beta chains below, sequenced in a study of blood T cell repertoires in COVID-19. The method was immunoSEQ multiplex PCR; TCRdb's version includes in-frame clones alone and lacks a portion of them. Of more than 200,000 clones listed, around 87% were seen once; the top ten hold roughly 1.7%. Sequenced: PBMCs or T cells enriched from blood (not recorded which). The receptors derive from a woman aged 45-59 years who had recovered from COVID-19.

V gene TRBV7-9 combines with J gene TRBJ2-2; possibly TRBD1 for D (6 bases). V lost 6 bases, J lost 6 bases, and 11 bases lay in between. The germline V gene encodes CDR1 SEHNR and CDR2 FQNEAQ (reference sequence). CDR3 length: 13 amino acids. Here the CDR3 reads CASSNRVSGELFF. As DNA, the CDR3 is TGTGCCAGCAGTAACAGGGTGTCCGGGGAGCTGTTTTTT.

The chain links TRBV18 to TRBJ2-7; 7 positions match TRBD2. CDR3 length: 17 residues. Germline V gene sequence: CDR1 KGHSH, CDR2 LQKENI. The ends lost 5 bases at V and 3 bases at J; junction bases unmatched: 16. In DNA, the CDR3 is TGTGCCAGCTCATCCTTCGGGGGGTTAGAGAGTGGCTACGAGCAGTACTTC. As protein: CASSSFGGLESGYEQYF. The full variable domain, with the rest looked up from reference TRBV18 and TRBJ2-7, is NAGVMQNPRHLVRRRGQEARLRCSPMKGHSHVYWYRQLPEEGLKFMVYLQKENIIDESGMPKERFSAEFPKEGPSILRIQQVVRGDSAAYFCASSSFGGLESGYEQYFGPGTRLTVT.

The CDR3 region is CASSPTGYNEQFF. As DNA, the CDR3 is TGCGCCAGCAGCCCCACAGGGTACAATGAGCAGTTCTTC. V gene TRBV4-3 combines with J gene TRBJ2-1; D possibly corresponds to TRBD1 (6 bases). The germline gives CDR1 LGHNA, CDR2 YSLEER. The CDR3 covers 13 residues. V lost 4 bases and J 4 bases, leaving 8 bases between the germline ends.

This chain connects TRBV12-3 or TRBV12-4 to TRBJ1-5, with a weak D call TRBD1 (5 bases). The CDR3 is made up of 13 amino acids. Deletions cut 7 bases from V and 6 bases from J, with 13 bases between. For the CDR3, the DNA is TGTGCCAGCACCTTTAGGGGCGGTCAGCCCCAGCATTTT. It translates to CASTFRGGQPQHF.

The CDR3, as DNA: TGTGCCAGCAGCATAGGGGCCCTAGCCAAAAACATTCAGTACTTC. It is translated as CASSIGALAKNIQYF. The genes are TRBV5-6 and TRBJ2-4; D possibly corresponds to TRBD1 (5 bases). Germline V gene data show CDR1 as SGHDT and CDR2 as YYEEEE. V dropped 4 bases and J dropped 0 bases, with 11 bases sitting between them. The CDR3 contains 15 residues.

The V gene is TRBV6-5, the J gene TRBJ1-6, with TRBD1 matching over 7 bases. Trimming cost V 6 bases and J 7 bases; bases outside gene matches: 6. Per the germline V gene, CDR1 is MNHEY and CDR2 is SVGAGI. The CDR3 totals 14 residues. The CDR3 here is CASRRDSVNSPLHF. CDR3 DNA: TGTGCCAGCAGGAGGGACAGCGTAAATTCACCCCTCCACTTT.

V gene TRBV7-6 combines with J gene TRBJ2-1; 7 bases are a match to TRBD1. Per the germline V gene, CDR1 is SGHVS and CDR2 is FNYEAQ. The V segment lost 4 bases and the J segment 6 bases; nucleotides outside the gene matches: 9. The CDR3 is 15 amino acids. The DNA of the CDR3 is TGTGCCAGCAGCTCGACAGGGTTCTTACGCAATGAGCAGTTCTTC. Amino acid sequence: CASSSTGFLRNEQFF.

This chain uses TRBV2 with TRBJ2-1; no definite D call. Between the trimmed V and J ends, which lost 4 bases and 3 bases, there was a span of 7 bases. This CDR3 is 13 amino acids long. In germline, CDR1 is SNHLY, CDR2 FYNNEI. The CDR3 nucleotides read TGTGCCAGCAGTGTGGCTCTCTACAATGAGCAGTTCTTC. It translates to CASSVALYNEQFF.

CDR3 nucleotides: TGCGCCAGCAGCTTAACCGGAGGGGGGGCATACACTGAAGCTTTCTTT. This gives the protein CASSLTGGGAYTEAFF. The chain couples TRBV5-1 to TRBJ1-1; a weak D match, TRBD1 (6 bases). V was trimmed by 2 bases and J by 3 bases, leaving 17 bases between them. Germline assignment: CDR1 SGHRS and CDR2 YFSETQ. The CDR3 length is 16 residues.

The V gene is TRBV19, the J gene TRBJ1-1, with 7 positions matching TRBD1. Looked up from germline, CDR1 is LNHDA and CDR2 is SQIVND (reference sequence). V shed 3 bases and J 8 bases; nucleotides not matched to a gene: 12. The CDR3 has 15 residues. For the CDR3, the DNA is TGTGCCAGTAGTATCGGGGGACAGTGGAGTCAAGAAGCTTTCTTT. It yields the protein CASSIGGQWSQEAFF.

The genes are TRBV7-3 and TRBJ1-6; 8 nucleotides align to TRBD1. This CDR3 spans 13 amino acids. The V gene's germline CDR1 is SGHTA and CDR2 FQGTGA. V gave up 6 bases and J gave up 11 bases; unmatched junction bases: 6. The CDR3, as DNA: TGTGCCAGCAGTGCCGGGACAGGCCCACCCCTCCACTTT. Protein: CASSAGTGPPLHF.

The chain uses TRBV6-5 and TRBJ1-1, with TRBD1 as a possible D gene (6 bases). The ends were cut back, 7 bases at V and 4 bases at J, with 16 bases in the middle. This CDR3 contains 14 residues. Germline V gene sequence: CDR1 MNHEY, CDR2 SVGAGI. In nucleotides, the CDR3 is TGTGCCAGCACTGGGCGGGGGGCAGGCACTGAAGCTTTCTTT. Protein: CASTGRGAGTEAFF.

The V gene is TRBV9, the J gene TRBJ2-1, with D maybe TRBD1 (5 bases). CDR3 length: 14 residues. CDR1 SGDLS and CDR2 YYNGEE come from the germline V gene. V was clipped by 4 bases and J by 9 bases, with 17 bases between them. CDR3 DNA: TGTGCCAGCAGCCTTTCCAGGGCGTCATCTGAGCAGTTCTTC. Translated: CASSLSRASSEQFF.

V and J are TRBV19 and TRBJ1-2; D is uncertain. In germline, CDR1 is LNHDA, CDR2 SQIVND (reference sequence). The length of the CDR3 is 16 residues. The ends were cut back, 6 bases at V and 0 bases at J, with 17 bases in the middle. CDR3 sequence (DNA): TGTGCCAGTAGCCTACCGGGAACCTATTCTAACTATGGCTACACCTTC. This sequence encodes CASSLPGTYSNYGYTF.